A selection of T cell receptor beta chains follows, all from one sample in a study of blood T cell repertoires in COVID-19. Sequencing was performed with immunoSEQ multiplex PCR; in TCRdb, only in-frame clones are kept and a portion is missing. The repertoire has fewer than 300,000 clones, around 86% of them found once; the top ten carry around a tenth. Sequencing input: peripheral blood. These receptors all come from a middle-aged man who had recovered from COVID-19. Both conserved end residues are part of each CDR3. Each record gives: CDR3 protein, CDR3 DNA, clone size, D gene, J gene, V gene. A D gene is named only where the DNA matches it firmly. For some rows the clone size is stated as once, few or many, or as a class when expanded; others skip it.

CASNKDRLNTEAFF,TGCGCCAGCAACAAAGACAGACTGAACACTGAAGCTTTCTTT,.,.,TRBJ1-1,TRBV5-1
CASSLSGQGGGVGYTF,TGTGCCAGCAGCTTGTCCGGACAGGGAGGAGGGGTTGGCTACACCTTC,.,TRBD1,TRBJ1-2,TRBV5-6
CASSQGGTPGGEYTIYF,TGCGCCAGCAGCCAAGGGGGCACCCCAGGGGGCGAATACACCATATATTTT,.,TRBD1,TRBJ1-3,TRBV4-1
CASKLQGENTEAFF,TGTGCCAGCAAGCTACAGGGGGAGAACACTGAAGCTTTCTTT,.,TRBD1,TRBJ1-1,TRBV25-1
CATLGSPGELFF,TGTGCCACCCTGGGGAGTCCCGGGGAGCTGTTTTTT,.,.,TRBJ2-2,TRBV27
CASRTGMTDTQYF,TGTGCCAGCAGGACAGGGATGACAGATACGCAGTATTTT,.,TRBD1,TRBJ2-3,TRBV2
CASSFRGQGAKVEAFF,TGTGCCAGCAGTTTTAGGGGGCAGGGGGCGAAGGTTGAAGCTTTCTTT,.,TRBD1,TRBJ1-1,TRBV28
CASSLGTSGKSSYEQYF,TGTGCCAGCAGCTTAGGGACTAGCGGGAAAAGCTCCTACGAGCAGTACTTC,.,TRBD2,TRBJ2-7,TRBV11-2
CASSEGQRGVNNEQFF,TGTGCCAGCAGTGAGGGCCAGCGGGGGGTAAACAATGAGCAGTTCTTC,.,TRBD2,TRBJ2-1,TRBV6-4
CASSRASGTGELFF,TGCGCCAGCAGCCGGGCTAGCGGTACCGGGGAGCTGTTTTTT,.,TRBD2,TRBJ2-2,TRBV4-3
CASSFVGGQGAGELFF,TGTGCCAGCAGCTTCGTTGGGGGACAGGGGGCCGGGGAGCTGTTTTTT,.,TRBD1,TRBJ2-2,TRBV5-4
CASSQDGGAGGTDTQYF,TGCGCCAGCAGCCAAGATGGAGGGGCCGGGGGGACAGATACGCAGTATTTT,.,TRBD2,TRBJ2-3,TRBV4-3
CASSVDRGNYGYTF,TGCGCCAGCAGCGTGGACAGGGGTAACTATGGCTACACCTTC,.,TRBD1,TRBJ1-2,TRBV5-1
CASRGIGTGRTEAFF,TGTGCCAGCAGGGGCATTGGGACAGGGAGGACTGAAGCTTTCTTT,.,TRBD1,TRBJ1-1,TRBV6-5
CASSLGVTSGRNEQFF,TGTGCCAGCAGCTTAGGAGTGACTAGCGGGAGGAATGAGCAGTTCTTC,.,TRBD2,TRBJ2-1,TRBV7-2
CASSVVDRPSYEQYF,TGTGCCAGTAGTGTGGTGGACAGACCTTCCTACGAGCAGTACTTC,.,.,TRBJ2-7,TRBV19
CASSPRGAGELFF,TGTGCCAGCAGTCCCAGGGGAGCCGGGGAGCTGTTTTTT,once,.,TRBJ2-2,TRBV12-3/TRBV12-4
CASSTIAGGPVEQYF,TGTGCCAGCAGCACAATAGCGGGGGGGCCGGTCGAGCAGTACTTC,.,TRBD2,TRBJ2-7,TRBV11-2
CASSQGQASSPLHF,TGTGCCAGCAGCCAGGGTCAAGCGAGTTCACCCCTCCACTTT,.,.,TRBJ1-6,TRBV6-6
CASSLRGLAGAQAYNEQFF,TGTGCCAGCAGTTTACGGGGACTAGCGGGGGCCCAGGCCTACAATGAGCAGTTCTTC,.,TRBD2,TRBJ2-1,TRBV27
CASSRSPRVSTDTQYF,TGCGCCAGCAGCCGTTCCCCCAGGGTTAGCACAGATACGCAGTATTTT,.,.,TRBJ2-3,TRBV5-1
CASSQEGTGGVDTQYF,TGCGCCAGCAGCCAAGAAGGAACCGGGGGGGTCGATACGCAGTATTTT,.,TRBD2,TRBJ2-3,TRBV4-1
CASSIPGDSYEQYF,TGTGCCAGCAGTATCCCAGGGGACTCCTACGAGCAGTACTTC,once,.,TRBJ2-7,TRBV28
CASSYFGQGNQPQHF,TGTGCCAGCAGTTACTTTGGCCAGGGGAACCAGCCCCAGCATTTT,.,.,TRBJ1-5,TRBV6-2/TRBV6-3
CATSRERDLTNTGELFF,TGTGCCACCAGCAGAGAGAGGGACTTAACGAACACCGGGGAGCTGTTTTTT,.,.,TRBJ2-2,TRBV15
CASSLSPGAPLHF,TGTGCCAGTAGCCTCTCCCCAGGGGCACCCCTCCACTTT,.,.,TRBJ1-6,TRBV19
CASSGLADFSYEQYF,TGTGCCAGTTCGGGACTAGCGGACTTCTCCTACGAGCAGTACTTC,.,TRBD2,TRBJ2-7,TRBV19
CASRPLGLAVTDTQYF,TGCGCCAGCAGGCCCCTGGGACTAGCGGTTACAGATACGCAGTATTTT,.,TRBD2,TRBJ2-3,TRBV5-1
CASSGDRVFVQYF,TGTGCCAGCAGCGGGGACAGGGTTTTCGTGCAGTACTTC,once,TRBD1,TRBJ2-7,TRBV2
CASSLGGGQQFF,TGTGCCAGCAGCTTAGGGGGGGGACAGCAGTTCTTC,.,TRBD2,TRBJ2-1,TRBV7-2
CASSFEGTSGVNSPLF,TGTGCCAGCAGCTTTGAGGGGACTAGCGGGGTGAACTCCCCACTTTTT,.,.,TRBJ2-7,TRBV12-1
CASSLVSSGGPLDTQYF,TGTGCCAGCAGCTTAGTATCGAGCGGGGGGCCTCTGGATACGCAGTATTTT,.,TRBD2,TRBJ2-3,TRBV7-8
CASSHPLAGGRKPTGELFF,TGTGCCAGCAGCCATCCGCTAGCGGGGGGCCGTAAGCCCACCGGGGAGCTGTTTTTT,.,TRBD2,TRBJ2-2,TRBV3-1/TRBV3-2
CASSLLGQGAPYEQYF,TGCGCCAGCAGCTTACTTGGACAGGGGGCTCCCTACGAGCAGTACTTC,.,TRBD1,TRBJ2-7,TRBV5-1
CASSRGTSGGIDTQYF,TGTGCCAGCAGCCGTGGGACTAGCGGGGGAATAGATACGCAGTATTTT,.,TRBD2,TRBJ2-3,TRBV14
CASSSPGGAGEQFF,TGTGCCAGCAGCTCCCCCGGGGGGGCTGGTGAGCAGTTCTTC,.,TRBD2,TRBJ2-1,TRBV7-2
CASSLSGLADTQYF,TGCGCCAGCAGCTTGTCGGGACTAGCCGATACGCAGTATTTT,.,TRBD2,TRBJ2-3,TRBV5-1
CASSLGTEERPSYNEQFF,TGTGCCAGCAGCTTAGGAACTGAAGAGCGCCCCTCCTACAATGAGCAGTTCTTC,.,.,TRBJ2-1,TRBV11-2
CSTLAGGETQYF,TGCAGCACCCTAGCGGGCGGGGAGACCCAGTACTTC,once,TRBD2,TRBJ2-5,TRBV29-1
CATRSGTNTGELFF,TGTGCCACCCGTAGCGGGACGAACACCGGGGAGCTGTTTTTT,.,TRBD2,TRBJ2-2,TRBV15
CSVESKRGRFGEQFF,TGCAGCGTTGAAAGTAAAAGGGGGCGGTTTGGTGAGCAGTTCTTC,.,TRBD1,TRBJ2-1,TRBV29-1
CASSPDAAGWNSPLHF,TGTGCCAGCTCACCAGACGCGGCAGGGTGGAATTCACCCCTCCACTTT,.,.,TRBJ1-6,TRBV18
CATSRALAGGPGETQYF,TGTGCCACCAGCAGGGCTCTAGCGGGGGGGCCGGGTGAGACCCAGTACTTC,.,TRBD2,TRBJ2-5,TRBV15
CASSLPGTGAYEQYF,TGTGCCAGCAGCCTTCCGGGGACAGGGGCTTACGAGCAGTACTTC,.,TRBD1,TRBJ2-7,TRBV16
CASSVSGGAGNEQFF,TGTGCCAGCAGCGTTAGCGGGGGGGCCGGGAATGAGCAGTTCTTC,.,TRBD2,TRBJ2-1,TRBV9
CASSRVASFWTDTQYF,TGTGCCAGCAGCAGAGTAGCGTCATTCTGGACAGATACGCAGTATTTT,.,.,TRBJ2-3,TRBV5-6
CASSYLAVLRYEQYF,TGTGCCAGCAGTTACTTAGCGGTCTTACGCTACGAGCAGTACTTC,.,.,TRBJ2-7,TRBV25-1
CASSSGRGRGSPLHF,TGTGCCAGCAGTTCGGGCAGGGGGCGAGGATCACCCCTCCACTTT,.,TRBD1,TRBJ1-6,TRBV27
CASSYDIRQVSYEQYF,TGTGCCAGCAGTTACGACATCCGACAGGTATCCTACGAGCAGTACTTC,.,.,TRBJ2-7,TRBV6-2/TRBV6-3
CASSFGPTHGEAFF,TGTGCCAGCAGTTTCGGTCCTACCCACGGTGAAGCTTTCTTT,.,.,TRBJ1-1,TRBV27
CAWTRQGVRNTEAFF,TGTGCCTGGACCAGACAGGGGGTTAGGAACACTGAAGCTTTCTTT,.,TRBD1,TRBJ1-1,TRBV30
CASSSLQGISNTEAFF,TGCGCCAGCAGTAGTCTCCAGGGAATCTCGAACACTGAAGCTTTCTTT,once,.,TRBJ1-1,TRBV10-2
CASSLDGVYGYTF,TGTGCCAGCAGCTTAGACGGGGTCTATGGCTACACCTTC,few,.,TRBJ1-2,TRBV11-2